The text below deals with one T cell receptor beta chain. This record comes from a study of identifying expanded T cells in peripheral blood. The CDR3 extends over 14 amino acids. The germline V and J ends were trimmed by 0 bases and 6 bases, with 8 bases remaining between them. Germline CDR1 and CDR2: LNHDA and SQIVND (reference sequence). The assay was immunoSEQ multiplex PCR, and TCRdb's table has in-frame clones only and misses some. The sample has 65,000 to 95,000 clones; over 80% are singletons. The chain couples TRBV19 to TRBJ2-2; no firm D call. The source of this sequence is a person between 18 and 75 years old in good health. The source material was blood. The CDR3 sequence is CASSIDLGPGELFF. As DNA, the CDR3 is TGTGCCAGTAGTATAGATCTAGGGCCCGGGGAGCTGTTTTTT.